This T cell receptor beta chain stems from a study of cytomegalovirus exposure and HLA in healthy donors. Study summary: Unique TCR beta sequences numbering some 120 million came from roughly 180 million T cells in an earlier analysis.

Germline CDR1 is SQVTM and CDR2 is ANQGSEA. The CDR3 loop spans 13 amino acids. Between the trimmed V and J ends, which lost 2 bases and 4 bases, there was a span of 11 bases. This clone turned up a few times. The antigen is not known. Amplification used 60 Vbeta primers and 13 Jbeta primers. The assay was immunoSEQ multiplex PCR, and TCRdb's table has in-frame clones only and misses some. The repertoire holds about 83,000 clones, with about 78% as singletons. Study results and limitations: The investigators catalogued 150 to 200 TCR beta chains as cytomegalovirus-associated. Most likely, a cluster of highly shared sequence variants arose as a sequencing artifact. Only CMV serostatus was available as immune exposure information.

The chain combines TRBV29-1 with TRBJ1-1; D possibly corresponds to TRBD1 (6 bases). The specimen was PBMCs. This receptor was taken from a young man in good health and CMV-seropositive. The CDR3 region has the DNA TGCAGCGTTGAAAAGGGGGTTGGCACTGAAGCTTTCTTT. It yields the protein CSVEKGVGTEAFF.